A selection of T cell receptor beta chains follows, all from one sample in a study of shared clonotypes between healthy human individuals. Here immunoSEQ multiplex PCR was the method, and the copy in TCRdb shows in-frame clones only, minus some. This table holds 2 million to 2.5 million clones, 90% to 97% found once. The sample consisted of naive CD4+ T cells sorted from blood. These receptors came from a man between 18 and 35 years old in good health. Both conserved end residues are part of each CDR3. D genes are given only for firm matches. The size entry is marked missing in some rows and otherwise reads once, few, many or a size class.

J gene,D gene,V gene,clone size,CDR3 protein,CDR3 DNA
TRBJ2-3,TRBD2,TRBV4-3,-,CASSQLSGISTDTQYF,TGCGCCAGCAGCCAACTTAGCGGGATCAGCACAGATACGCAGTATTTT
TRBJ2-7,TRBD1,TRBV6-5,-,CASSGGTGPTYEQYF,TGTGCCAGCAGTGGGGGGACAGGTCCTACCTACGAGCAGTACTTC
TRBJ2-3,TRBD2,TRBV6-5,-,CASSLSGGYTDTQYF,TGTGCCAGCAGTCTTAGCGGGGGGTACACAGATACGCAGTATTTT
TRBJ1-2,-,TRBV7-9,-,CASSLRGGAGYTF,TGTGCCAGCAGCTTGCGGGGGGGCGCTGGCTACACCTTC
TRBJ2-7,-,TRBV10-3,-,CAIGIGSSPSYEQYF,TGTGCCATCGGTATCGGGTCCTCGCCCTCCTACGAGCAGTACTTC
TRBJ2-7,-,TRBV13,-,CASSLGQLWQGNYEQYF,TGTGCCAGCAGCTTAGGCCAATTATGGCAGGGGAACTACGAGCAGTACTTC
TRBJ2-1,TRBD1,TRBV7-2,-,CASSFGDRGLTEQFF,TGTGCCAGCAGCTTTGGGGACAGGGGGCTCACTGAGCAGTTCTTC
TRBJ1-4,TRBD1,TRBV5-1,-,CASRPAPDRGKEKLFF,TGCGCCAGCAGACCCGCCCCGGACAGGGGGAAAGAAAAACTGTTTTTT
TRBJ2-7,TRBD2,TRBV5-4,-,CASSRGTSQNFGEQYF,TGTGCCAGCAGCCGGGGGACTAGCCAAAATTTCGGCGAGCAGTACTTC
TRBJ2-1,-,TRBV29-1,-,CSVRSGLGSYNEQFF,TGCAGCGTACGCTCGGGGCTGGGCTCCTACAATGAGCAGTTCTTC
TRBJ2-7,-,TRBV5-1,-,CASSRTDGSPLHEQYF,TGCGCCAGCAGCCGCACCGACGGGAGCCCCCTCCACGAGCAGTACTTC
TRBJ2-5,TRBD2,TRBV30,-,CAWSVWKLAGGEETQYF,TGTGCCTGGAGTGTATGGAAACTAGCGGGGGGGGAAGAGACCCAGTACTTC
TRBJ2-3,-,TRBV5-1,-,CASSLEGSSTDTQYF,TGCGCCAGCAGCTTGGAAGGCTCTAGCACAGATACGCAGTATTTT
TRBJ1-1,TRBD1,TRBV9,-,CASSAQGVGTEAFF,TGTGCCAGCAGCGCACAGGGGGTAGGCACTGAAGCTTTCTTT
TRBJ1-1,-,TRBV5-6,-,CASSPQHEGRGTEAFF,TGTGCCAGCAGCCCCCAACATGAAGGGAGAGGTACTGAAGCTTTCTTT
TRBJ2-2,TRBD1,TRBV6-1,-,CASIDRVNTGELFF,TGTGCCAGCATCGACAGGGTGAACACCGGGGAGCTGTTTTTT
TRBJ1-5,TRBD1,TRBV7-8,-,CASGGTGYKYSNQPQHF,TGTGCCAGCGGCGGGACAGGTTATAAGTATAGCAATCAGCCCCAGCATTTT
TRBJ2-7,TRBD1,TRBV6-1,-,CASRRTGTNYEQYF,TGTGCCAGCCGAAGGACAGGGACGAACTACGAGCAGTACTTC
TRBJ2-1,-,TRBV4-3,-,CASSQEFGSNEQFF,TGCGCCAGCAGCCAAGAATTTGGGTCCAATGAGCAGTTCTTC
TRBJ2-7,-,TRBV6-1,-,CASSEEGGRIYEQYF,TGTGCCAGCAGTGAGGAGGGTGGAAGGATCTACGAGCAGTACTTC
TRBJ2-2,-,TRBV7-2,-,CASSPVWRVNTGELFF,TGTGCCAGCAGCCCGGTCTGGAGGGTAAACACCGGGGAGCTGTTTTTT
TRBJ1-1,TRBD1,TRBV5-4,-,CASSATGLNTEAFF,TGTGCCAGCAGCGCGACAGGGTTGAACACTGAAGCTTTCTTT
TRBJ2-1,TRBD2,TRBV7-2,-,CASSLTSAILYNEQFF,TGTGCCAGCAGCCTTACTAGCGCGATCCTCTACAATGAGCAGTTCTTC
TRBJ2-7,TRBD1,TRBV5-1,-,CASSFSGGEQYF,TGCGCCAGCAGCTTCTCAGGGGGAGAGCAGTACTTC
TRBJ1-2,-,TRBV11-2,-,CASSPGLRYGYTF,TGTGCCAGCAGCCCGGGACTGCGCTATGGCTACACCTTC
TRBJ1-3,-,TRBV10-3,few,CAISESTRDGNTIYF,TGTGCCATCAGTGAGTCGACCAGGGATGGAAACACCATATATTTT
TRBJ2-7,-,TRBV5-4,-,CASSLANTGISYEQYF,TGTGCCAGCAGCTTGGCCAACACAGGGATATCCTACGAGCAGTACTTC
TRBJ1-5,-,TRBV11-2,-,CASSPHGNQPQHF,TGTGCCAGCAGCCCCCACGGGAATCAGCCCCAGCATTTT
TRBJ2-4,TRBD1,TRBV30,-,CAWSGTGANIQYF,TGTGCCTGGAGCGGGACAGGGGCAAACATTCAGTACTTC
TRBJ2-1,TRBD2,TRBV7-2,-,CASSPYWASGNEQFF,TGTGCCAGCAGCCCATATTGGGCTAGCGGCAATGAGCAGTTCTTC
TRBJ1-2,-,TRBV5-6,-,CATRGDYGYTF,TGTGCCACCCGGGGGGACTATGGCTACACCTTC
TRBJ2-4,-,TRBV19,-,CASSTPGQIQVKNIQYF,TGTGCCAGTAGTACCCCAGGGCAGATTCAAGTCAAAAACATTCAGTACTTC
TRBJ1-5,-,TRBV2,-,CASSRIQGEPQHF,TGTGCCAGCAGCCGGATTCAAGGAGAGCCCCAGCATTTT
TRBJ1-5,-,TRBV23-1,-,CASSLQWHNQPQHF,TGCGCCAGCAGTCTACAGTGGCACAATCAGCCCCAGCATTTT
TRBJ2-4,-,TRBV9,-,CASSVGKDGNIQYF,TGTGCCAGCAGCGTAGGGAAGGATGGGAACATTCAGTACTTC
TRBJ1-6,-,TRBV6-5,-,CASSYNNSPLHF,TGTGCCAGCAGTTATAATAATTCACCCCTCCACTTT
TRBJ2-7,-,TRBV29-1,once,CSFTGVSYEQYF,TGCAGCTTTACAGGAGTCTCCTACGAGCAGTACTTC
TRBJ2-7,TRBD1,TRBV7-9,-,CASSFPDRAYEQYF,TGTGCCAGCAGCTTCCCGGACAGGGCCTACGAGCAGTACTTC
TRBJ2-7,TRBD1,TRBV19,-,CASSIPGTAYEQYF,TGTGCCAGTAGTATCCCCGGGACAGCCTACGAGCAGTACTTC
TRBJ2-7,TRBD2,TRBV19,-,CASSETGTSYEQYF,TGTGCCAGTAGTGAGACCGGGACTAGCTACGAGCAGTACTTC
TRBJ2-5,-,TRBV10-3,-,CAISDEQGGETQYF,TGTGCCATCAGTGACGAACAGGGAGGGGAGACCCAGTACTTC
TRBJ2-1,TRBD2,TRBV10-3,-,CATAGLEYEQFF,TGTGCCACAGCGGGACTGGAGTATGAGCAGTTCTTC
TRBJ1-5,-,TRBV28,-,CASSLNDQPQHF,TGTGCCAGCAGTCTCAACGATCAGCCCCAGCATTTT
TRBJ2-7,-,TRBV9,once,CASSVGGADSYEQYF,TGTGCCAGCAGCGTAGGCGGGGCCGACTCCTACGAGCAGTACTTC